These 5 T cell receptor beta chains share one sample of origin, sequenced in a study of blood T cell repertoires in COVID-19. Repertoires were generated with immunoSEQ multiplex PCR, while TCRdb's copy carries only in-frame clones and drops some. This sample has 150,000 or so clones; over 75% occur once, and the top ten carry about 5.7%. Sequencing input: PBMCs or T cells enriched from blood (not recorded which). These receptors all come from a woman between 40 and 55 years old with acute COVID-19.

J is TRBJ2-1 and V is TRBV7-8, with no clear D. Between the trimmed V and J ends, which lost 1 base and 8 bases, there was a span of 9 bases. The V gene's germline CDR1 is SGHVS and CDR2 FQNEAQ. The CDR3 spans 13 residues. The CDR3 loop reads CASSLDNIDEQFF. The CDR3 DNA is TGTGCCAGCAGCTTAGACAACATCGATGAGCAGTTCTTC.

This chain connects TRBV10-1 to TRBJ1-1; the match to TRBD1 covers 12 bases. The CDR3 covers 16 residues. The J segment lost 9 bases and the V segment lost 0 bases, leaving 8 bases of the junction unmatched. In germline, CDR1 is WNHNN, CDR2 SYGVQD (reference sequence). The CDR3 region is CASSESPGQGAFKAFF. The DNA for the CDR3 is TGCGCCAGCAGTGAGTCACCGGGACAGGGGGCATTTAAAGCTTTCTTT.

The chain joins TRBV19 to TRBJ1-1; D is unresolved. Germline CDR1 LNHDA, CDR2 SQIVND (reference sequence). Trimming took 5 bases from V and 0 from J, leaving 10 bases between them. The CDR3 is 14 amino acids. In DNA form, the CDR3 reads TGTGCCAGTAGTCACGGGAACATGAACACTGAAGCTTTCTTT. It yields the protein CASSHGNMNTEAFF.

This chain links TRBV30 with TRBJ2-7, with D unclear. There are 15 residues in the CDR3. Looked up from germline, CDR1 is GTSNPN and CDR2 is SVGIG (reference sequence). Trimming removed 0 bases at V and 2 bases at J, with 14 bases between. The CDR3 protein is CAWSVKVRRAYEQYF. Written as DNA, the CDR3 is TGTGCCTGGAGTGTAAAGGTCCGGAGAGCCTACGAGCAGTACTTC.

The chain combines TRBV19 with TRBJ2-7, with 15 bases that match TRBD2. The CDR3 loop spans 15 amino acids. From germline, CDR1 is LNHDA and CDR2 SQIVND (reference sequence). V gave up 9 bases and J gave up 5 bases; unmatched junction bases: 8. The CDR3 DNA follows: TGTGCCAGCGCAGGGACTAGCGGGAGGTTCCACGAGCAGTACTTC. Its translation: CASAGTSGRFHEQYF.